Each of the 20 T cell receptor beta chains below was sequenced from the same sample in a study of Ad26.COV2.S vaccination and SARS-CoV-2 variants. Sample treatment: approximately 18 received Ad26.COV2.S at low or high dose, single or two shots; several received placebo; per-sample allocation not given. Specimens were obtained on day 63 following the first vaccine or placebo injection. Repertoires were generated with immunoSEQ multiplex PCR, while TCRdb's copy carries only in-frame clones and drops some. The sample has 250,000 or so clones, around 90% seen once. The input for sequencing was peripheral blood, taken in a trial of Ad26.COV2.S vaccine versus placebo. These receptors originate from a person aged 18-60 years who received the Ad26.COV2.S COVID-19 vaccine or a placebo.

This chain connects TRBV6-6 to TRBJ1-3, with D perhaps TRBD1 (5 bases). Germline CDR1 reads MNHNY; CDR2 reads SVGAGI (reference sequence). The CDR3 totals 14 residues. Trimming took 4 bases from V and 3 from J, leaving 10 bases between them. The CDR3 coding sequence is TGTGCCAGCAGTTGGTCAGGGAATGGAAACACCATATATTTT. Translation: CASSWSGNGNTIYF.

V is TRBV4-1 and J is TRBJ1-2, with 12 bases lining up with TRBD1. The germline V gene encodes CDR1 MGHRA and CDR2 YSYEKL. The V and J ends lost 0 bases and 8 bases, in that order; junction bases with no gene match: 10. The CDR3 contains 17 residues. In DNA form, the CDR3 reads TGCGCCAGCAGCCAAGATGATGCGGGACAGGGGGCTAAGGGCTACACCTTC. Protein sequence: CASSQDDAGQGAKGYTF.

This clone has only a few counts. The J gene is TRBJ2-5, the V gene TRBV18; no firm D call. There are 13 residues in the CDR3. V was clipped by 3 bases and J by 4 bases, with 9 bases between them. Germline CDR1 and CDR2: KGHSH and LQKENI. Here the CDR3 DNA reads TGTGCCAGCTCACCGTCGACGGGAGAGACCCAGTACTTC. It is translated as CASSPSTGETQYF.

This sequence joins TRBV19 and TRBJ1-4, with a tentative D call TRBD1 (5 bases). CDR3 size: 15 residues. CDR1 and CDR2 from the germline V gene are LNHDA and SQIVND (reference sequence). V lost 5 bases, J lost 2 bases, and 12 bases lay in between. The CDR3 loop is CASSAPGRTNEKLFF. The CDR3 DNA reads TGTGCCAGTAGTGCACCAGGGAGGACTAATGAAAAACTGTTTTTT. Full variable domain (rest looked up from reference TRBV19 and TRBJ1-4): DGGITQSPKYLFRKEGQNVTLSCEQNLNHDAMYWYRQDPGQGLRLIYYSQIVNDFQKGDIAEGYSVSREKKESFPLTVTSAQKNPTAFYLCASSAPGRTNEKLFFGSGTQLSVL.

A few counts support this clone. This chain links TRBV4-3 with TRBJ2-1, with TRBD2 matching over 9 bases. This CDR3 has 17 residues. Per the germline V gene, CDR1 is LGHNA and CDR2 is YSLEER. Trimming cost V 4 bases and J 2 bases; bases outside gene matches: 9. CDR3 coding DNA: TGCGCCAGCAGCCGGCAGGCTAGCGGGATTACCTACAATGAGCAGTTCTTC. It codes for CASSRQASGITYNEQFF.

The chain has TRBV7-2 and TRBJ2-3; D is tentatively TRBD1 or TRBD2 (5 bases each). Germline V lookup: CDR1 SGHTA, CDR2 FQGNSA. The CDR3 runs 17 residues. The V gene lost 6 bases and the J gene lost 0 bases, with 19 bases spanning the gap. CDR3 nucleotide sequence: TGTGCCAGCAGGCAGGGAGAGGGGCCTGGGAGCACAGATACGCAGTATTTT. Its translation is CASRQGEGPGSTDTQYF. The variable domain in full, completed from reference TRBV7-2 and TRBJ2-3, reads GAGVSQSPSNKVTEKGKDVELRCDPISGHTALYWYRQSLGQGLEFLIYFQGNSAPDKSGLPSDRFSAERTGGSVSTLTIQRTQQEDSAVYLCASRQGEGPGSTDTQYFGPGTRLTVL.

The V gene is TRBV4-1, the J gene TRBJ2-2, with TRBD2 identical over 8 bases. The germline V gene encodes CDR1 MGHRA and CDR2 YSYEKL. The CDR3 spans 17 residues. Trimming took 4 bases from V and 1 from J; bases not matched to a gene: 8. This chain's CDR3 is CASSRSGGPENTGELFF. The CDR3 DNA reads TGCGCCAGCAGCCGCAGCGGGGGCCCTGAGAACACCGGGGAGCTGTTTTTT.

This clone is medium-sized. The DNA for the CDR3 is TGTGCCAGCAGCCTTACTCACACAGATACGCAGTATTTT. Its protein is CASSLTHTDTQYF. The chain links TRBV11-2 to TRBJ2-3; D uncertain. V was pared by 5 bases and J by 2 bases, with 8 bases between. This CDR3 region has 13 residues. The germline V gene encodes CDR1 SGHAT and CDR2 FQNNGV.

This clone has a single count. The chain links TRBV7-3 to TRBJ2-1; TRBD1 agrees at 8 bases. Germline V CDR1 and CDR2: SGHTA, FQGTGA. V gave up 11 bases and J gave up 3 bases; unmatched junction bases: 6. The CDR3 runs 13 residues. The CDR3 nucleotides read TGTGCCTTTGACAGGGGACTCTACAATGAGCAGTTCTTC. It yields the protein CAFDRGLYNEQFF.

The V and J genes are TRBV12-3 or TRBV12-4 and TRBJ1-2, with D tentatively TRBD1 (5 bases). The ends were cut back, 3 bases at V and 8 bases at J, with 13 bases in the middle. The CDR3 is made up of 13 amino acids. The CDR3 spells CASSFVRESGYTF. As DNA, the CDR3 is TGTGCCAGCAGTTTTGTCAGGGAGAGCGGCTACACCTTC.

The chain has TRBV7-9 and TRBJ1-4; D remains unclear. This CDR3 has 12 amino acids. CDR1 is SEHNR and CDR2 is FQNEAQ in the germline V gene (reference sequence). V was clipped by 5 bases and J by 8 bases, with 9 bases between them. The CDR3 spells CASSVTREKLFF. The CDR3 DNA reads TGTGCCAGCAGCGTGACAAGAGAAAAACTGTTTTTT.

The V call is TRBV19, the J call TRBJ2-2, with a tentative D call TRBD2 (6 bases). The V gene's germline CDR1 is LNHDA and CDR2 SQIVND (reference sequence). This CDR3 region has 14 residues. V gave up 8 bases and J gave up 2 bases, with 12 bases separating them. This CDR3 is CASWAGINTGELFF. The CDR3 nucleotides read TGTGCCAGTTGGGCGGGGATCAACACCGGGGAGCTGTTTTTT. Using reference TRBV19 and TRBJ2-2 for the parts outside the CDR3, the full variable domain is DGGITQSPKYLFRKEGQNVTLSCEQNLNHDAMYWYRQDPGQGLRLIYYSQIVNDFQKGDIAEGYSVSREKKESFPLTVTSAQKNPTAFYLCASWAGINTGELFFGEGSRLTVL.

This chain connects TRBV12-3 or TRBV12-4 to TRBJ1-1, with D uncertain. This CDR3 has 13 residues. V was shortened by 3 bases and J by 4 bases, with 9 bases between the two germline ends. DNA of the CDR3: TGTGCCAGCAGTTTCGGCCTTTCCACTGAAGCTTTCTTT. Translation gives CASSFGLSTEAFF.

This clone was seen more than once but under ten times. The chain joins TRBV3-1 (or the pseudogene TRBV3-2) to TRBJ1-2; 8 bases align to TRBD1. Losses at the gene ends were 4 bases for V and 7 bases for J; bases not matched to a gene: 5. In germline, CDR1 is LGHDT, CDR2 YNNKEL (reference sequence). CDR3 length: 13 amino acids. The CDR3 region has the DNA TGTGCCAGCAGCCCGACAGGGGAGGTTGGCTACACCTTC. The encoded protein is CASSPTGEVGYTF.

The rearrangement uses TRBV4-3 and TRBJ1-2, with D maybe TRBD1 (5 bases). The CDR3 consists of 14 residues. Germline V CDR1 and CDR2: LGHNA, YSLEER. Trimming took off 0 bases at V and 6 bases at J, with 11 bases between the two ends. The CDR3: CASSQETVGDGYTF. The CDR3 DNA reads as TGCGCCAGCAGCCAAGAGACAGTGGGGGATGGCTACACCTTC.

This clone was observed a single time. The rearrangement uses TRBV30 and TRBJ2-2, with D possibly being TRBD2 (6 bases). The CDR3 consists of 14 residues. Trimming cost V 0 bases and J 6 bases, with 11 bases left between them. Germline CDR1 is GTSNPN and CDR2 is SVGIG (reference sequence). CDR3 amino acids: CAWSVPREAGELFF. The CDR3 nucleotides are TGTGCCTGGAGTGTCCCCAGGGAGGCCGGGGAGCTGTTTTTT.

J is TRBJ2-7 and V is TRBV25-1, with unresolved D. Trimming shortened V by 6 bases and J by 4 bases, and 22 bases separated the two germline ends. The germline CDR1 and CDR2 sequences are MGHDK and SYGVNS. This CDR3 is 16 amino acids long. CDR3: CASRERAEPENYEQYF. The CDR3 nucleotides read TGTGCCAGCAGGGAAAGAGCCGAGCCCGAAAATTACGAGCAGTACTTC.

The rearrangement links TRBV5-4 to TRBJ2-1, with D perhaps matching TRBD2 (6 bases). The CDR3 runs to 13 residues. Per germline, CDR1 SGHNT and CDR2 YYREEE (reference sequence). Trimming cost V 4 bases and J 7 bases, with 12 bases left between them. The CDR3 nucleotides are TGTGCCAGCAGCCCCCCCCGGGGGAATGAGCAGTTCTTC. Amino acid sequence: CASSPPRGNEQFF.

The V gene is TRBV4-1, the J gene TRBJ1-4; D call uncertain. Trimming stripped 4 bases from V and 1 base from J, with 13 bases between. The CDR3 has 16 amino acids. Per the germline V gene, CDR1 is MGHRA and CDR2 is YSYEKL. CDR3 nucleotide sequence: TGCGCCAGCAGCCCCAACTTTTACCGAACTAATGAAAAACTGTTTTTT. Its protein product is CASSPNFYRTNEKLFF.

The chain is built from TRBV4-2 and TRBJ2-1; 7 nucleotides align to TRBD2. J gave up 2 bases and V 1 base, and 5 bases lay outside the gene matches. CDR3 length: 16 amino acids. Germline V gene data show CDR1 as LGHNA and CDR2 as YNFKEQ. CDR3 sequence (DNA): TGTGCCAGCAGCCAAGGGGTGGGAGGGCCCTACAATGAGCAGTTCTTC. It translates to CASSQGVGGPYNEQFF.